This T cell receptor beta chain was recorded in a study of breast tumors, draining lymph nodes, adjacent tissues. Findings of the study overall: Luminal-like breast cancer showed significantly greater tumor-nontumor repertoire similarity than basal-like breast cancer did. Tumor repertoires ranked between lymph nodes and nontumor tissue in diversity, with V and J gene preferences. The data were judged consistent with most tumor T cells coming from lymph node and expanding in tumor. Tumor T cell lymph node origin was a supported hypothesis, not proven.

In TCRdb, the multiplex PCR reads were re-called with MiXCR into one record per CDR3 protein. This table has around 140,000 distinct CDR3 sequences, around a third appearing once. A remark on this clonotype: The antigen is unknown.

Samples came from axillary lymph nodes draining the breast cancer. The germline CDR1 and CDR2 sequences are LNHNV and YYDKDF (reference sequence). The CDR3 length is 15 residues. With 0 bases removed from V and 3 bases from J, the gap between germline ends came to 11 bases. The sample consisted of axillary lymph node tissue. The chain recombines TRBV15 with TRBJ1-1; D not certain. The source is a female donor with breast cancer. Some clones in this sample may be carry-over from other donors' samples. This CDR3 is CATSRDRALDTEAFF. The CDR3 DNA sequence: TGTGCCACCAGCAGAGATCGAGCATTGGACACTGAAGCTTTCTTT.